Below are 12 T cell receptor beta chains sequenced from a single sample in a study of identical twins. TCRdb independently ran MiXCR on the 5' RACE reads; one entry per CDR3 protein. The table shows about 890,000 distinct CDR3 sequences, with roughly an eighth occurring only once. The data were also submitted as part of a second study, on yellow fever vaccine responses in identical twins.

Sequenced material: PBMCs. The receptors here all came from a woman aged 18-29 years in good health.

This chain links TRBV12-3 or TRBV12-4 with TRBJ1-1; D unclear. The CDR3 is made up of 12 amino acids. Trimming cost V 5 bases and J 6 bases, with 10 bases left between them. The chain's CDR3 is CASSPSLAEAFF. CDR3 DNA: TGTGCCAGCAGTCCTAGTTTGGCTGAAGCTTTCTTT.

This chain links TRBV24-1 with TRBJ2-6; unclear D gene. V shed 3 bases and J shed 4 bases, with 18 bases lying between them. Germline assignment: CDR1 KGHDR and CDR2 SFDVKD. This CDR3 is 18 amino acids long. The CDR3 sequence is CATSDKGSPVGGANVLTF. The CDR3 DNA reads as TGTGCCACCAGTGATAAGGGTTCCCCCGTCGGAGGGGCCAACGTCCTGACTTTC.

V usage is TRBV5-5 and J usage is TRBJ2-5; the match to TRBD1 covers 10 bases. Germline CDR1 and CDR2: SGHKS and YYEKEE (reference sequence). This CDR3 spans 14 amino acids. The J segment lost 7 bases and the V segment lost 4 bases, leaving 7 bases of the junction unmatched. DNA for the CDR3: TGTGCCAGCAGCCCGGGACAGGGGCTCGGGACCCAGTACTTC. Amino acids: CASSPGQGLGTQYF.

About this clonotype itself: At one boundary the junction diverges from the germline segment, which might be a read error. The chain couples TRBV20-1 to TRBJ2-5, with TRBD1 matching 12 bases. Germline CDR1 and CDR2: DFQATT and SNEGSKA (reference sequence). The CDR3 has 15 residues. This CDR3 is CSASGTGGIQETPYF. DNA of the CDR3: TGCAGTGCTTCTGGGACAGGGGGCATCCAAGAGACCCCGTACTTC.

This clonotype was seen ten or more times. The J gene is TRBJ2-7, the V gene TRBV28; 8 nucleotides align to TRBD1. V gave up 5 bases and J gave up 0 bases; unmatched junction bases: 6. Looked up from germline, CDR1 is MDHEN and CDR2 is SYDVKM. The CDR3 runs 15 residues. The CDR3 protein is CASSPPGQDSYEQYV. CDR3 nucleotide sequence: TGTGCCAGCAGTCCCCCGGGACAGGACTCCTACGAGCAGTACGTC.

The sample holds a few counts of this clonotype. The chain couples TRBV7-8 to TRBJ2-7; TRBD1 aligns across 8 bases. In germline, CDR1 is SGHVS, CDR2 FQNEAQ. The CDR3 extends over 17 amino acids. V shed 5 bases, J shed 3 bases, and the junction held 15 bases outside the gene matches. This CDR3 is CASSQGQGQRGLYEQYF. CDR3 sequence (DNA): TGTGCCAGCAGCCAAGGACAGGGACAGCGAGGCCTCTACGAGCAGTACTTC.

This clonotype has more than one count but fewer than ten. The CDR3 sequence: CASSQFIPSSYNEQFF. Written as DNA, the CDR3 is TGCGCCAGCAGCCAATTCATCCCGAGCTCCTACAATGAGCAGTTCTTC. The gene calls are TRBV4-1 and TRBJ2-1; D gene uncertain. V was shortened by 2 bases and J by 0 bases, with 11 bases between the two germline ends. Germline CDR1 reads MGHRA; CDR2 reads YSYEKL. CDR3 size: 16 residues.

This clonotype was seen repeatedly, ten times or more. The chain joins TRBV2 to TRBJ2-7, with 7 positions matching TRBD2. The length of the CDR3 is 13 residues. V gave up 5 bases and J gave up 2 bases; unmatched junction bases: 3. Germline CDR1 reads SNHLY; CDR2 reads FYNNEI. The CDR3 region is CASSWGGPYEQYF. CDR3 sequence (DNA): TGTGCCAGCAGTTGGGGGGGTCCCTACGAGCAGTACTTC.

The chain has TRBV10-3 and TRBJ1-6; D unclear. The CDR3 has 13 residues. Per the germline V gene, CDR1 is ENHRY and CDR2 is SYGVKD. V was trimmed by 10 bases and J by 6 bases, leaving 13 bases between them. CDR3 bases: TGTGCCACAACCCTCGAGTCTAATTCACCCCTCCACTTT. Protein sequence: CATTLESNSPLHF.

V is TRBV6-6 and J is TRBJ2-7; 10 bases align to TRBD1. This CDR3 spans 13 amino acids. After removal of 6 bases from V and 7 bases from J, the junction contained 6 bases not matched to a gene. Germline-derived CDR1 and CDR2 are MNHNY and SVGAGI (reference sequence). In DNA form, the CDR3 reads TGTGCCAGCAGCCGACAGGGGGCGAGGGAGCAGTACGTC. This encodes CASSRQGAREQYV.

V usage is TRBV3-1 and J usage is TRBJ2-5; TRBD2 is a possible D gene (5 bases). V dropped 4 bases and J dropped 2 bases, with 14 bases sitting between them. The CDR3 is 15 residues long. Germline CDR1 and CDR2: LGHDT and YNNKEL (reference sequence). This CDR3 is CASSPGFGEQETQYF. CDR3 coding DNA: TGTGCCAGCAGCCCCGGTTTCGGGGAGCAAGAGACCCAGTACTTC.

This clonotype appeared a few times. The chain joins TRBV10-3 to TRBJ2-7; D possibly matches TRBD1 or TRBD2 (7 bases each). Germline V CDR1 and CDR2: ENHRY, SYGVKD. Trimming removed 7 bases at V and 4 bases at J, with 20 bases between. This CDR3 spans 15 amino acids. In nucleotides, the CDR3 is TGTGCCATCATAGCGCTCCAGGGGGGGAATTACGAGCAGTACGTC. Translating it yields CAIIALQGGNYEQYV.